This TCR beta chain comes out of a study of T cells after yellow fever vaccination. Germline V gene lookup returns CDR1 SGHAT and CDR2 FQDESV (reference sequence). V was pared by 5 bases and J by 6 bases, with 26 bases between. There are 18 residues in the CDR3. TCRdb called the 5' RACE reads again in MiXCR, with one record for every CDR3 protein. The table includes some 120,000 distinct CDR3 sequences, around 8% detected once. The table lists this clonotype with many counts. The sequencing used CD8+ T cells sorted from PBMCs, collected 45 days after the yellow fever booster vaccination. The TCR originated in a young man who received the YFV17D yellow fever vaccine. The rearrangement links TRBV11-1 to TRBJ2-1; the D gene is possibly TRBD1 (6 bases). This chain's CDR3 is CASSPKDFAGPRGNEQFF. DNA of the CDR3: TGTGCCAGCAGCCCGAAAGATTTCGCGGGCCCCAGGGGCAATGAGCAGTTCTTC. The full variable domain, completed using reference TRBV11-1 and TRBJ2-1, is EAEVAQSPRYKITEKSQAVAFWCDPISGHATLYWYRQILGQGPELLVQFQDESVVDDSQLPKDRFSAERLKGVDSTLKIQPAELGDSAMYLCASSPKDFAGPRGNEQFFGPGTRLTVL.